This entry lists 9 T cell receptor beta chains sequenced from one sample in a study of Tregs in tolerant kidney transplant recipients. Sequencing was performed with immunoSEQ multiplex PCR; in TCRdb, only in-frame clones are kept and a portion is missing. The profile covers about 68,000 clones, with 84% appearing a single time and about 4.5% taken by the ten largest. Sequenced input: CD4+ T cells from blood. The source of these receptors is a human donor in good health.

The genes are TRBV11-1 and TRBJ2-1; 13 nucleotides agree with TRBD2. Germline V gives CDR1 SGHAT, CDR2 FQDESV (reference sequence). The V gene end was trimmed by 5 bases and the J gene end by 6 bases; junction bases not matched to a gene: 7. The CDR3 consists of 16 residues. The CDR3 loop is CASSRTGTSGVNEQFF. In DNA, the CDR3 is TGTGCCAGCAGCCGAACCGGGACTAGCGGGGTCAATGAGCAGTTCTTC.

This sequence joins TRBV7-6 and TRBJ2-7, with D perhaps assigned TRBD1 or TRBD2 (6 bases each). Germline V lookup: CDR1 SGHVS, CDR2 FNYEAQ. The ends were cut back, 3 bases at V and 2 bases at J, with 17 bases in the middle. The CDR3 loop spans 16 amino acids. This CDR3 is CASSFSVGGTTYEQYF. In DNA form, the CDR3 reads TGTGCCAGCAGCTTTTCCGTTGGCGGGACAACCTACGAGCAGTACTTC.

The count of this clone is one. This sequence joins TRBV29-1 and TRBJ2-2, with a weak D call TRBD2 (6 bases). V was pared by 3 bases and J by 6 bases, with 14 bases between. Looked up from germline, CDR1 is SQVTM and CDR2 is ANQGSEA. CDR3 size: 14 residues. This CDR3 reads CSVDVTGVSGELFF. The DNA for the CDR3 is TGCAGCGTTGACGTTACGGGGGTATCCGGGGAGCTGTTTTTT.

This clone was seen a handful of times. This chain connects TRBV9 to TRBJ1-5; D call uncertain. Trimming pared 0 bases from V and 6 bases from J, leaving 13 bases between. The CDR3 length is 15 residues. CDR1 is SGDLS, CDR2 YYNGEE, per germline. The CDR3 is CASSVGSRASQPQHF. CDR3 coding DNA: TGTGCCAGCAGCGTAGGGAGTCGGGCTAGTCAGCCCCAGCATTTT.

The V call is TRBV7-2, the J call TRBJ2-3, with 7 bases matching TRBD1. The CDR3 has 14 residues. CDR1 is SGHTA, CDR2 FQGNSA, per germline. The trim removed 1 base at V and 5 bases at J, leaving 3 bases unmatched. The CDR3: CASSLERGQDTQYF. CDR3 sequence (DNA): TGTGCCAGCAGCTTAGAAAGGGGGCAAGATACGCAGTATTTT.

This chain links TRBV5-4 with TRBJ2-2; 7 nucleotides line up with TRBD1. The V and J ends lost 6 bases and 6 bases, in that order; junction bases with no gene match: 5. The CDR3 runs to 13 residues. CDR1 is SGHNT, CDR2 YYREEE, per germline (reference sequence). This CDR3 reads CASKKTGAGELFF. The DNA of the CDR3 is TGTGCCAGCAAGAAAACAGGGGCCGGGGAGCTGTTTTTT. Variable domain in full (rest from reference TRBV5-4 and TRBJ2-2): ETGVTQSPTHLIKTRGQQVTLRCSSQSGHNTVSWYQQALGQGPQFIFQYYREEENGRGNFPPRFSGLQFPNYSSELNVNALELDDSALYLCASKKTGAGELFFGEGSRLTVL.

The V call is TRBV6-5, the J call TRBJ2-7; D is unclear. The V end was cut by 7 bases, the J end by 4 bases, with 11 bases between. CDR1 is MNHEY, CDR2 SVGAGI, per germline. This CDR3 region has 12 residues. The CDR3 DNA is TGTGCCAGCACCTCACCTCTATACGAGCAGTACTTC. The encoded protein is CASTSPLYEQYF.

The chain recombines TRBV7-3 with TRBJ2-3, with a tentative D call TRBD2 (7 bases). Germline assignment: CDR1 SGHTA and CDR2 FQGTGA. Trimming stripped 5 bases from V and 5 bases from J, with 20 bases between. The CDR3 spans 16 residues. CDR3 region: CASSLPSGLGGDTQYF. The CDR3 DNA reads TGTGCCAGCAGCCTACCTAGCGGCCTAGGGGGAGATACGCAGTATTTT.

The chain links TRBV13 to TRBJ2-7; TRBD1 matches 10 bases. The length of the CDR3 is 18 residues. CDR1 is PRHDT, CDR2 FYEKMQ, per germline (reference sequence). V was pared by 5 bases and J by 2 bases, with 15 bases of the junction left unmatched. In nucleotides, the CDR3 is TGTGCCAGCAGCGCGAGGACAGACAGGGGGCTCCGTGCCTACGAGCAGTACTTC. Amino acid sequence: CASSARTDRGLRAYEQYF.